This TCR beta chain comes out of a study of blood T cells in healthy people across ages. This clonotype was detected a few times. As yet, its antigen is unknown. General study points: Naive T cell percentage by flow cytometry tracked strongly with beta diversity.

It was with a sample-barcoded 5' primer and a J-beta primer mix that a second PCR of about 7 to 12 cycles was run. Each sample yielded at least 3 million CDR3-containing paired-end reads. Each CDR3 protein is one row after TCRdb ran MiXCR on the 5' RACE reads. Among around 1.7 million distinct CDR3 sequences listed, over 25% were seen once. The ends lost 5 bases at V and 3 bases at J; junction bases unmatched: 10. Per the germline V gene, CDR1 is LGHDT and CDR2 is YNNKEL (reference sequence). The CDR3 extends over 15 amino acids. Sequencing was performed on blood. The receptor was derived from a woman aged 25 to 39 in good health. The chain links TRBV3-1 to TRBJ2-7; 7 bases are shared with TRBD1. Here the CDR3 reads CASSTEQGSFYEQYF. CDR3 nucleotide sequence: TGTGCCAGCAGCACTGAACAGGGGAGTTTCTACGAGCAGTACTTC.